The 23 T cell receptor beta chains below were found in one sample sequenced in a study of T cell clonality in common variable immunodeficiency. Repertoires were generated with immunoSEQ multiplex PCR, while TCRdb's copy carries only in-frame clones and drops some. The sample shows around 47,000 clones, no singletons; the ten largest hold more than 2%. The source material was peripheral blood mononuclear cells. These receptors were obtained from a person aged 18 to 70 in good health.

As regards this clone: The sequence runs out 3 residues before the end of the CDR3; the remainder is reconstructed from the germline J gene. V usage is TRBV30 and J usage is TRBJ1-2; D call uncertain. The CDR3 contains 14 residues. Germline V lookup: CDR1 GTSNPN, CDR2 SVGIG (reference sequence). CDR3 bases read: TGTGCCTGGAGTCTTCCGACTAGGAGGAATGAC. Amino acid sequence: CAWSLPTRRND. The complete CDR3 reads CAWSLPTRRNDYTF.

This clone came up many times. CDR3 DNA, as far as it was read: TGTGCCAGCAGTGACACTAGCGGGGGGGCAGATACG. This codes for CASSDTSGGADT. The whole CDR3 sequence reads CASSDTSGGADTQYF. The rearrangement uses TRBV6-4 and TRBJ2-3; 13 positions agree with TRBD2. The CDR3 extends 3 residues past the end of the read, so its final part is completed from the germline J gene. CDR1 is MRHNA and CDR2 is SNTAGT in the germline V gene. The CDR3 sequence is 15 residues long. J gave up 4 bases and V 2 bases, and 0 bases lay outside the gene matches.

This clone was observed at least ten times. The read ends 3 residues early relative to the CDR3; the germline J gene fills the gap. V is TRBV7-9 and J is TRBJ2-2; 7 nucleotides align to TRBD1. The CDR3 runs 15 residues. Germline V gives CDR1 SEHNR, CDR2 FQNEAQ (reference sequence). V dropped 3 bases and J dropped 1; count of bases not matched to a gene: 2. The CDR3 loop is CASSLRTGNTGELFF. The CDR3 DNA, read in part, is TGTGCCAGCAGCTTGAGGACAGGGAACACCGGGGAG.

This clone has ten or more counts. The read comes to an end 3 residues before the CDR3 does, leaving the germline J gene to fill in the end. The chain combines TRBV20-1 with TRBJ2-7, with a weak D call TRBD1 (6 bases). Germline-derived CDR1 and CDR2 are DFQATT and SNEGSKA (reference sequence). The CDR3 runs 12 residues. V was shortened by 6 bases and J by 4 bases, with 13 bases between the two germline ends. Partial CDR3 DNA: TGCAGTGCGAGGACAGACCCTTACGAG. Translating gives CSARTDPYE. The entire CDR3 sequence reads CSARTDPYEQYF.

This clone was counted many times. The read terminates 3 residues ahead of where the CDR3 ends, so the germline J gene completes it. The genes are TRBV12-3 or TRBV12-4 and TRBJ2-1; 13 nucleotides line up with TRBD2. The CDR3 covers 14 residues. J lost 9 bases, V lost 6 bases, and 5 bases had no gene match. CDR3 DNA, as far as it was read: TGTGCCAGCAGCACTAGCGGGAGGGCCTCTGAG. Residues: CASSTSGRASE. The whole CDR3 protein is CASSTSGRASEQFF.

This clone has only a few counts. At one end the junction does not follow the germline gene, possibly because of a read error. The CDR3 end is not reached by the read, which stops 3 residues before it; the germline J gene fills it in. This sample includes further DNA sequences coding for the same CDR3. The rearrangement joins TRBV20-1 to TRBJ1-3; 8 positions match TRBD1. CDR3 length: 13 amino acids. CDR1 and CDR2 (germline): DFQATT, SNEGSKA (reference sequence). This chain's CDR3 is CSARTGAGNTIYF. CDR3 DNA (partial): TGCAGTGCTAGGACAGGGGCTGGAAACACG.

This clone appeared many times. Coverage ceases 3 residues before the CDR3 finishes, and the germline J gene fills in the end. The V call is TRBV15, the J call TRBJ1-1, with 9 bases aligning to TRBD1. Per the germline V gene, CDR1 is LNHNV and CDR2 is YYDKDF (reference sequence). The CDR3 length is 16 residues. Unmatched junction bases numbered 6, after V lost 4 bases and J lost 0 bases. The part of the CDR3 DNA that was read is TGTGCCACCAGCAATCCGGGACAGGGCATGAACACTGAA. Its protein product is CATSNPGQGMNTE. The full CDR3 sequence reads CATSNPGQGMNTEAFF.

This clone was seen ten or more times. The covered CDR3 bases are TGTGCCAGCAGCTTTACAGGGGACACAGATACG. Translated: CASSFTGDTDT. The entire CDR3 is CASSFTGDTDTQYF. The chain is built from TRBV5-6 and TRBJ2-3; 7 nucleotides agree with TRBD1. The missing CDR3 end, 3 residues past where the read stops, is filled in from the germline J gene. The V and J ends lost 2 bases and 2 bases, in that order; junction bases with no gene match: 2. Per the germline V gene, CDR1 is SGHDT and CDR2 is YYEEEE. This CDR3 spans 14 amino acids.

Many counts were recorded for this clone. The read ends 3 residues before the CDR3 terminus; that terminus is restored from the germline J gene. The chain carries TRBV16 and TRBJ2-6; weak D call: TRBD1 (7 bases). Trimming shortened V by 10 bases and J by 4 bases, and 23 bases separated the two germline ends. Germline V CDR1 and CDR2: KGHSY, FQNENV. The CDR3 contains 17 residues. The CDR3 bases that were read are TGTGCCACTACCGGCAGGGGGGCCGGTTCCGGGGCCAACGTC. It is translated as CATTGRGAGSGANV. The complete CDR3 sequence is CATTGRGAGSGANVLTF. Looking up the rest from reference TRBV16 and TRBJ2-6 gives the full variable domain: GEEVAQTPKHLVRGEGQKAKLYCAPIKGHSYVFWYQQVLKNEFKFLISFQNENVFDETGMPKERFSAKCLPNSPCSLEIQATKLEDSAVYFCATTGRGAGSGANVLTFGAGSRLTVL.

This clone occurred a few times. Its ends do not fully match the called genes, so a read error is possible. Read sequence stops 3 residues before the CDR3 end, and the germline J gene provides the missing end. This chain joins TRBV11-2 and TRBJ1-2; no definite D call. Germline-derived CDR1 and CDR2 are SGHAT and FQNNGV. The CDR3 covers 12 residues. The sequenced CDR3 bases are TGTGCCAACAGCTTAGAAGCGGGAGGC. It codes for CANSLEAGG. Given in full, the CDR3 is CANSLEAGGYTF.

There are a few counts of this clone. The read gets to within 3 residues of the CDR3 end, and the germline J gene fills in the rest. The chain links TRBV19 to TRBJ1-4, with D tentatively TRBD1 (6 bases). Trimming cost V 6 bases and J 8 bases, with 25 bases left between them. There are 17 residues in the CDR3. Germline lookup yields CDR1 LNHDA and CDR2 SQIVND (reference sequence). CDR3 residues: CASSETAAHPRGEKLFF. The covered CDR3 bases are TGTGCCAGTAGCGAAACAGCGGCGCACCCTAGGGGGGAAAAA.

With regard to this clone: Read sequence stops 3 residues before the CDR3 end, and the germline J gene provides the missing end. This chain connects TRBV5-5 to TRBJ2-7; the match to TRBD1 covers 9 bases. The CDR3 is 13 amino acids. J gave up 1 base and V 7 bases, and 3 bases lay outside the gene matches. CDR1 SGHKS and CDR2 YYEKEE come from the germline V gene (reference sequence). CDR3 DNA (partial): TGTGCCAGCGGGGACAGGGTATCCTACGAG. Its protein is CASGDRVSYE. The whole CDR3 protein reads CASGDRVSYEQYF.

To note about this clone: The read ends 3 residues shy of where the CDR3 ends; the end is completed using the germline J gene. The chain uses TRBV5-3 and TRBJ1-5, with 10 bases that match TRBD1. TRBV5-3 is noted as an ORF with a role that remains uncertain. V trimming: 4 bases; J trimming: 6 bases; junction bases outside the gene matches: 4. The CDR3 extends over 14 amino acids. The CDR3 loop reads CARSAWDRGQPQHF. CDR3 DNA, as far as it was read: TGTGCCAGAAGCGCGTGGGACAGGGGTCAGCCC.

This clone was detected many times. The CDR3 end falls 3 residues outside the read, so it is completed with the germline J gene. The chain links TRBV2 to TRBJ2-5; TRBD2 matches 8 bases. This CDR3 is 15 amino acids long. The germline V gene has CDR1 SNHLY and CDR2 FYNNEI. V trimming: 6 bases; J trimming: 4 bases; junction bases outside the gene matches: 10. CDR3 bases read: TGTGCCAGCAGGCTAGCGGGCCCGAGGGGAGAGACC. This sequence encodes CASRLAGPRGET. The whole CDR3 reads CASRLAGPRGETQYF.

This clone was picked up a small number of times. The read falls 3 residues short of the CDR3 end, and the missing part is taken from the germline J gene. The chain carries TRBV11-2 and TRBJ2-3; D is perhaps TRBD1 or TRBD2 (5 bases each). Germline assignment: CDR1 SGHAT and CDR2 FQNNGV. CDR3 size: 15 residues. CDR3 in amino acids: CASSLVQGGGETQYF. CDR3 DNA (partial): TGTGCCAGCAGCTTAGTTCAGGGCGGAGGAGAGACG.

At least ten counts were recorded for this clone. The read is 3 residues too short to cover the CDR3 end, so that end is filled in from the germline J gene. The V gene is TRBV2, the J gene TRBJ2-3; D perhaps matches TRBD2 (5 bases). The V end was cut by 5 bases, the J end by 5 bases, with 14 bases between. Germline loops: CDR1 SNHLY, CDR2 FYNNEI. CDR3 length: 14 residues. The CDR3 protein is CASSPNLGGDTQYF. The CDR3 DNA, read in part, is TGTGCCAGCAGTCCCAACCTAGGAGGAGATACG.

This clone was found a few times. The read ends 3 residues before the CDR3 terminus; that terminus is restored from the germline J gene. This chain connects TRBV30 to TRBJ2-7; 9 bases map to TRBD1. CDR3 length equals 14 residues. J gave up 0 bases and V 5 bases, and 5 bases lay outside the gene matches. Per germline, CDR1 GTSNPN and CDR2 SVGIG (reference sequence). Here the CDR3 reads CAWVGQGSSYEQYF. The part of the CDR3 DNA that was read is TGTGCCTGGGTAGGACAGGGGAGCTCCTACGAG.

At least ten counts were recorded for this clone. The read ends 3 residues shy of where the CDR3 ends; the end is completed using the germline J gene. The V gene is TRBV5-1, the J gene TRBJ2-3; D not certain. V was clipped by 5 bases and J by 0 bases, with 16 bases between them. The length of the CDR3 is 16 residues. The germline V gene has CDR1 SGHRS and CDR2 YFSETQ. CDR3 residues: CASSPLVSTSTDTQYF. CDR3 bases read: TGCGCCAGCAGTCCCCTCGTCAGTACCAGCACAGATACG. The entire variable domain, with the rest obtained from reference TRBV5-1 and TRBJ2-3, is as follows: KAGVTQTPRYLIKTRGQQVTLSCSPISGHRSVSWYQQTPGQGLQFLFEYFSETQRNKGNFPGRFSGRQFSNSRSEMNVSTLELGDSALYLCASSPLVSTSTDTQYFGPGTRLTVL.

There are many counts of this clone. The CDR3 end is not reached by the read, which stops 3 residues before it; the germline J gene fills it in. The chain combines TRBV7-8 with TRBJ1-6; D may be TRBD1 (5 bases). CDR3 length equals 14 residues. V was pared by 2 bases and J by 7 bases, with 9 bases between. Germline lookup yields CDR1 SGHVS and CDR2 FQNEAQ. CDR3 in amino acids: CASSLQGVNSPLHF. The CDR3 bases that were read are TGTGCCAGCAGCTTACAGGGAGTGAATTCACCC.

This clone has a count of ten or more. The read gets to within 3 residues of the CDR3 end, and the germline J gene fills in the rest. This sequence joins TRBV13 and TRBJ2-5, with 11 bases fitting TRBD1. The CDR3 runs to 14 residues. V gave up 4 bases and J gave up 3 bases; unmatched junction bases: 1. Germline V gives CDR1 PRHDT, CDR2 FYEKMQ (reference sequence). The sequenced part of the CDR3 DNA is TGTGCCAGCAGCTCGGGACAGGGGGAAGAGACC. Its translation is CASSSGQGEET. The CDR3 as a whole reads CASSSGQGEETQYF.

This clone has ten or more counts. The CDR3 here is CSYTLQGKETQYF. Incomplete CDR3 DNA: TGCAGCTACACCCTGCAGGGTAAAGAGACC. This rearrangement joins TRBV29-1 to TRBJ2-5; D perhaps matches TRBD1 (5 bases). The read falls 3 residues short of the CDR3 end, and the missing part is taken from the germline J gene. Between the trimmed V and J ends, which lost 8 bases and 3 bases, there was a span of 16 bases. CDR1 is SQVTM, CDR2 ANQGSEA, per germline. This CDR3 is built from 13 residues.

This clone was observed many times. The read stops 3 residues short of the end of the CDR3; the missing end is completed from the germline J gene. This sequence joins TRBV30 and TRBJ2-5; weak D call: TRBD2 (5 bases). CDR1 is GTSNPN, CDR2 SVGIG, per germline (reference sequence). The CDR3 is 13 residues long. Between the trimmed V and J ends, which lost 4 bases and 4 bases, there was a span of 13 bases. CDR3 DNA (partial): TGTGCCTGGACAGCTAGCCCCACAGAGACC. Amino acids: CAWTASPTET. The CDR3 in full is CAWTASPTETQYF.

This clone was recorded at least ten times. The read terminates 3 residues ahead of where the CDR3 ends, so the germline J gene completes it. The chain carries TRBV14 and TRBJ1-6; D may be TRBD1 (6 bases). The CDR3 runs to 15 residues. In germline, CDR1 is SGHDN, CDR2 FVKESK. The V end lost 4 bases, the J end lost 9 bases, and 16 bases lay between the germline ends. CDR3 DNA (partial): TGTGCCAGCAGCCTGAGGGACACAGCAGTTTCACCC. This gives the protein CASSLRDTAVSP. The complete CDR3 reads CASSLRDTAVSPLHF.